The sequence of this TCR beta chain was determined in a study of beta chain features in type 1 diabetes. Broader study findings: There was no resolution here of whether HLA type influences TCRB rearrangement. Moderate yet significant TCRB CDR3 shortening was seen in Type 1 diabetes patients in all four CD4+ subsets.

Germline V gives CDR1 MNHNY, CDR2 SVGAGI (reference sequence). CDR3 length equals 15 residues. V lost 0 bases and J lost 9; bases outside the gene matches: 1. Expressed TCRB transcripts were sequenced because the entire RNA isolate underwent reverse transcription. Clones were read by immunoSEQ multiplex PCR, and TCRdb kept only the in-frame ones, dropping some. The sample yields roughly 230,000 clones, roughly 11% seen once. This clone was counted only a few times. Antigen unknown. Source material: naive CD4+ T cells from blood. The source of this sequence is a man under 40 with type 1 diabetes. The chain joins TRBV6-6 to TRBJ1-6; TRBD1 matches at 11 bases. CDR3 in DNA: TGTGCCAGCAGTTACTCGGGACAGGGGGTTTCACCCCTCCACTTT. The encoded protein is CASSYSGQGVSPLHF.